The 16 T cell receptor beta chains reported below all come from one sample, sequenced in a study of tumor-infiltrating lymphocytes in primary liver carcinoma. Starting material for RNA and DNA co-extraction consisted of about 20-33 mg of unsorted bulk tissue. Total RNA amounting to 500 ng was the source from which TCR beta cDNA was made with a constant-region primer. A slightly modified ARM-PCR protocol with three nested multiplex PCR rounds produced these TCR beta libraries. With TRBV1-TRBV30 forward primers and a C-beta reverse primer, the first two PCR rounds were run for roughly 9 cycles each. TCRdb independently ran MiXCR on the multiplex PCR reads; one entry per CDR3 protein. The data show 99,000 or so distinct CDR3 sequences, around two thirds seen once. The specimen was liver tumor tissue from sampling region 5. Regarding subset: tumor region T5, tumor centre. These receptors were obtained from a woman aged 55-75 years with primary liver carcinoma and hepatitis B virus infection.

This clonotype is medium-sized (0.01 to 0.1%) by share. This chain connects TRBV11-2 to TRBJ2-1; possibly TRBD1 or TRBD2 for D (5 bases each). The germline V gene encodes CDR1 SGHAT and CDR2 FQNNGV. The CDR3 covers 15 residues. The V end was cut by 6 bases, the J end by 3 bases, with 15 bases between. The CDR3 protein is CASSAGTVDYNEQFF. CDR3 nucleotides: TGTGCCAGCAGTGCCGGGACGGTGGACTACAATGAGCAGTTCTTC.

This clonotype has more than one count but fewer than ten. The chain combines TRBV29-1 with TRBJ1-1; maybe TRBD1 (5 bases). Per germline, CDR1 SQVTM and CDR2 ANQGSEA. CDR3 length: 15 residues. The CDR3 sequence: CTVGPRQSLNTEAFF. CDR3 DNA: TGCACTGTTGGCCCGAGACAGAGCCTGAACACTGAAGCTTTCTTT.

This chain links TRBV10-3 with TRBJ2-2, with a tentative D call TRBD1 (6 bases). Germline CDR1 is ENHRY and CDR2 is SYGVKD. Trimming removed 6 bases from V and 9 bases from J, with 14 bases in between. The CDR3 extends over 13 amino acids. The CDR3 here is CAIRGQGARELFF. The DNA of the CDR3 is TGTGCCATCAGGGGACAAGGGGCCCGGGAGCTGTTTTTT.

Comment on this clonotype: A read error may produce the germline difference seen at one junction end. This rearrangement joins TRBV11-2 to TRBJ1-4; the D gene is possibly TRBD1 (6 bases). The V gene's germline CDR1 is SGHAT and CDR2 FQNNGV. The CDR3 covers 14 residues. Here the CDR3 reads CTSSPGHVYEKLFF. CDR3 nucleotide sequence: TGTACCAGTAGCCCGGGACACGTCTATGAAAAACTGTTTTTT.

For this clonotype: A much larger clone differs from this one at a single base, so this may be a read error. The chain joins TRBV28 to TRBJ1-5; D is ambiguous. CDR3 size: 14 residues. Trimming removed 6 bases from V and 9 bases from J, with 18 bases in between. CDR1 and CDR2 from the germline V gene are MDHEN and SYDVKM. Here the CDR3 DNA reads TGTGCCAGCAGCCCCGCTTCGGGGTATCTGCCCCAGCATTTT. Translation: CASSPASGYLPQHF. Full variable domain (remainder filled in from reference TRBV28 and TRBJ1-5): DVKVTQSSRYLVKRTGEKVFLECVQDMDHENMFWYRQDPGLGLRLIYFSYDVKMKEKGDIPEGYSVSREKKERFSLILESASTNQTSMYLCASSPASGYLPQHFGDGTRLSIL.

The CDR3 loop reads CASSYRGRRSGGYTF. CDR3 DNA sequence: TGTGCCAGCAGTTATCGGGGGCGGAGGAGTGGTGGCTACACCTTC. The chain uses TRBV6-5 and TRBJ1-2, with a possible D match to TRBD1 (6 bases). This CDR3 region has 15 residues. Germline CDR1 and CDR2: MNHEY and SVGAGI. Trimming pared 3 bases from V and 7 bases from J, leaving 18 bases between.

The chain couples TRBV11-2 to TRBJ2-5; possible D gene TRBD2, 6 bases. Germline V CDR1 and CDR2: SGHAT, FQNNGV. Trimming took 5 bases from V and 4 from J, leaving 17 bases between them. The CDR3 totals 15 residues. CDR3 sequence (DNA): TGTGCCAGCAGCGGAGGGATCTCCGGAGCAGAGACCCAGTACTTC. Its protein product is CASSGGISGAETQYF.

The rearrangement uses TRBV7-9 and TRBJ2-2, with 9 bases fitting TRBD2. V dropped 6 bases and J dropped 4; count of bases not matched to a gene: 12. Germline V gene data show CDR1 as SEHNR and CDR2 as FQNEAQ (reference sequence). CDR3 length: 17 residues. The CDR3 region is CASRRETSGGTTGELFF. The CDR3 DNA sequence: TGTGCCAGCAGGCGAGAGACTAGCGGAGGCACCACCGGGGAGCTGTTTTTT.

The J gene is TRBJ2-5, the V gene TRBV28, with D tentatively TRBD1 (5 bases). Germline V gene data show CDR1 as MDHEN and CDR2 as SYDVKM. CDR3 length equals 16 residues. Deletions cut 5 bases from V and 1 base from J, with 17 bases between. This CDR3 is CASSKLDWGTQETQYF. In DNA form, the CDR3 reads TGTGCCAGCAGTAAGCTCGATTGGGGCACCCAAGAGACCCAGTACTTC.

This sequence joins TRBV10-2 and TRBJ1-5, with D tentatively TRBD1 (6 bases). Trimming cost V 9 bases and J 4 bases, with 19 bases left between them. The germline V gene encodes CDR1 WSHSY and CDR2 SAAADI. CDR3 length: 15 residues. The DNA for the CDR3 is TGCGCCAGGAACAAAACAGGACAGCTGAATCAGCCCCAGCATTTT. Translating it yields CARNKTGQLNQPQHF.

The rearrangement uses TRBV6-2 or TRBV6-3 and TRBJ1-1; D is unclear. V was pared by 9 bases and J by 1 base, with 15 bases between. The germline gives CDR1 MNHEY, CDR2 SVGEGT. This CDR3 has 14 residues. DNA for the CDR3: TGTGCCAGAACAACTCCCAAGGGGAACACTGAAGCTTTCTTT. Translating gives CARTTPKGNTEAFF.

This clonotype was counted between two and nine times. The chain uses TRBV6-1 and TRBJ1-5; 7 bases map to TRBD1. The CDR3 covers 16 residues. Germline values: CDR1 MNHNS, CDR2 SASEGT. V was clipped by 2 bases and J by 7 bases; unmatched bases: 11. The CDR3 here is CASSESGGVSGQPQHF. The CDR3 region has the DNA TGTGCCAGCAGTGAATCAGGGGGTGTCAGTGGGCAGCCCCAGCATTTT.

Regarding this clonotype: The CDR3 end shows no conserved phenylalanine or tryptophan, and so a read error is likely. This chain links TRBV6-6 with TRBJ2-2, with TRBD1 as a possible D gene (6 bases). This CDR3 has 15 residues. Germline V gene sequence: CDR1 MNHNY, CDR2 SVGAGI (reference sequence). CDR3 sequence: CASSYGGSNIGELFI. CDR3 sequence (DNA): TGTGCCAGCAGTTACGGGGGCAGCAACATCGGGGAGCTGTTTATT.

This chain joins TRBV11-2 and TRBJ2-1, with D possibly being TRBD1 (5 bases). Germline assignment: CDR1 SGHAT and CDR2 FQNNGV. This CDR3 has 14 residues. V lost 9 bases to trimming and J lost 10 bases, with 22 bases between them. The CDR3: CARSPDSRYREQFF. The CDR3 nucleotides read TGTGCCAGGAGTCCAGACTCGAGGTACAGGGAGCAGTTCTTC.

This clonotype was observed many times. DNA of the CDR3: TGTGCCAGCAGCCCCGTGGGACGGAACCTTCCTAACTATGGCTACACCTTC. Translated: CASSPVGRNLPNYGYTF. This chain connects TRBV28 to TRBJ1-2; a weak D match, TRBD1 (5 bases). V lost 6 bases and J 0 bases, leaving 20 bases between the germline ends. This CDR3 is 17 amino acids long. CDR1 is MDHEN, CDR2 SYDVKM, per germline.

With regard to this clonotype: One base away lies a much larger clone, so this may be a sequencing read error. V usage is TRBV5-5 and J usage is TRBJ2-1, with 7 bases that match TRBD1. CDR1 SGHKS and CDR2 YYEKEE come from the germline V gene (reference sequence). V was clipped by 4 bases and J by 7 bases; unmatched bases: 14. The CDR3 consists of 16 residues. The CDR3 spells CASSPRGDSVGNEQFF. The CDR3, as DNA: TGTGCCAGCAGCCCCCGAGGGGACAGTGTAGGGAATGAGCAGTTCTTC.